The 25 T cell receptor beta chains presented below share a single source sample, sequenced in a study of blood T cell repertoires in COVID-19. Some clones are missing from TCRdb's copy, which holds only in-frame ones; the method was immunoSEQ multiplex PCR. The data show around 200,000 clones, around 84% seen once. Sequencing was performed on peripheral blood. Every receptor here comes from a woman aged 80 or older with acute or convalescent COVID-19.

This clone was detected a few times. The chain is built from TRBV10-2 and TRBJ1-5; 7 positions match TRBD1. Germline V gene data show CDR1 as WSHSY and CDR2 as SAAADI. The J segment lost 3 bases and the V segment lost 6 bases, leaving 2 bases of the junction unmatched. The CDR3 sequence is 13 residues long. CDR3 nucleotide sequence: TGCGCCAGCAGGGGACAGAACAATCAGCCCCAGCATTTT. Protein product: CASRGQNNQPQHF.

This chain connects TRBV7-9 to TRBJ1-2, with 10 bases matching TRBD1. From germline, CDR1 is SEHNR and CDR2 FQNEAQ (reference sequence). V was pared by 0 bases and J by 4 bases, with 5 bases of the junction left unmatched. The CDR3 sequence is 16 residues long. DNA for the CDR3: TGTGCCAGCAGCTTAGCCGGGACAGGGGCGCTCTATGGCTACACCTTC. This codes for CASSLAGTGALYGYTF. The complete variable domain, with remaining parts taken from reference TRBV7-9 and TRBJ1-2, reads DTGVSQNPRHKITKRGQNVTFRCDPISEHNRLYWYRQTLGQGPEFLTYFQNEAQLEKSRLLSDRFSAERPKGSFSTLEIQRTEQGDSAMYLCASSLAGTGALYGYTFGSGTRLTVV.

CDR3 in amino acids: CASSLPGTGAPYGYTF. The CDR3 DNA reads TGTGCCAGCAGCCTCCCCGGGACAGGGGCCCCCTATGGCTACACCTTC. V usage is TRBV7-9 and J usage is TRBJ1-2, with 10 bases identical to TRBD1. The CDR3 spans 16 residues. Per germline, CDR1 SEHNR and CDR2 FQNEAQ (reference sequence). The ends lost 5 bases at V and 4 bases at J; junction bases unmatched: 10.

The chain carries TRBV19 and TRBJ2-2; 7 bases fit TRBD2. The J segment lost 6 bases and the V segment lost 5 bases, leaving 18 bases of the junction unmatched. Germline V gives CDR1 LNHDA, CDR2 SQIVND (reference sequence). The CDR3 spans 18 residues. In DNA, the CDR3 is TGTGCCAGTAGTCCCCTTCCGGGGGAGGGCCGTCAAGCCGGGGAGCTGTTTTTT. It specifies CASSPLPGEGRQAGELFF.

V is TRBV7-9 and J is TRBJ1-5; possible D gene TRBD1, 5 bases. This CDR3 region has 14 residues. Trimming left V 5 bases short and J 9 bases short, with 17 bases between. CDR1 is SEHNR, CDR2 FQNEAQ, per germline (reference sequence). DNA of the CDR3: TGTGCCAGCAGCCGGACGGATGTAGGGGCGCCCCAGCATTTT. It yields the protein CASSRTDVGAPQHF.

V usage is TRBV10-2 and J usage is TRBJ1-2; D is ambiguous. The germline V gene encodes CDR1 WSHSY and CDR2 SAAADI. The CDR3 contains 14 residues. Trimming cost V 0 bases and J 2 bases, with 7 bases left between them. CDR3 in DNA: TGCGCCAGCAGTGAGTCGTCCAGAAACTATGGCTACACCTTC. Protein product: CASSESSRNYGYTF.

The gene calls are TRBV2 and TRBJ2-3; 11 nucleotides align to TRBD2. The V and J ends lost 4 bases and 6 bases, in that order; junction bases with no gene match: 6. The CDR3 contains 15 residues. Germline V gene sequence: CDR1 SNHLY, CDR2 FYNNEI. The CDR3: CASSVSSGRLDTQYF. CDR3 bases: TGTGCCAGCAGTGTCTCTAGCGGGAGGTTGGATACGCAGTATTTT.

A note on this clone: The sample has other DNA sequences that encode this CDR3 too. The chain recombines TRBV5-1 with TRBJ1-1; D is unresolved. The germline V and J ends were trimmed by 4 bases and 2 bases, with 9 bases remaining between them. CDR3 size: 13 residues. Germline V gene lookup returns CDR1 SGHRS and CDR2 YFSETQ. The CDR3 sequence: CASSSQVNTEAFF. The CDR3 nucleotides read TGCGCCAGCAGCAGTCAGGTCAACACTGAAGCTTTCTTT.

This clone was observed once. This sequence joins TRBV7-3 and TRBJ1-4; a weak D match, TRBD1 (6 bases). CDR3 length: 14 residues. V was trimmed by 2 bases and J by 5 bases, leaving 9 bases between them. Germline V gives CDR1 SGHTA, CDR2 FQGTGA. The CDR3 DNA is TGTGCCAGCAGCTTATTAGGACAGAATGAAAAACTGTTTTTT. It is translated as CASSLLGQNEKLFF.

This clone was found a few times. This chain uses TRBV27 with TRBJ1-2; 7 positions agree with TRBD1. J lost 2 bases, V lost 2 bases, and 5 bases had no gene match. The germline V gene encodes CDR1 MNHEY and CDR2 SMNVEV (reference sequence). This CDR3 has 15 residues. The CDR3 spells CASSLGPGGNYGYTF. The CDR3 DNA reads as TGTGCCAGCAGTTTAGGGCCAGGGGGGAACTATGGCTACACCTTC.

V and J are TRBV5-1 and TRBJ2-7, with D possibly TRBD1 on 5 matching bases. The germline CDR1 and CDR2 sequences are SGHRS and YFSETQ. This CDR3 comprises 12 residues. Trimming took 5 bases from V and 6 from J, leaving 12 bases between them. CDR3 sequence: CASSFSGSEQYF. CDR3 sequence (DNA): TGCGCCAGCAGTTTCTCAGGGTCCGAGCAGTACTTC.

The chain's CDR3 is CASSPDYNYGYTF. In nucleotides, the CDR3 is TGTGCCAGCTCACCGGACTATAACTATGGCTACACCTTC. The gene calls are TRBV18 and TRBJ1-2; no firm D call. V was pared by 3 bases and J by 1 base, with 6 bases between. Germline values: CDR1 KGHSH, CDR2 LQKENI. The CDR3 sequence is 13 residues long.

The chain recombines TRBV19 with TRBJ1-3, with 9 nucleotides matching TRBD1. This CDR3 is 13 amino acids long. Looked up from germline, CDR1 is LNHDA and CDR2 is SQIVND (reference sequence). The ends lost 6 bases at V and 9 bases at J; junction bases unmatched: 6. The CDR3 here is CASSLGQGPTIYF. In nucleotides, the CDR3 is TGTGCCAGTAGCCTCGGACAGGGGCCCACCATATATTTT.

This chain joins TRBV3-1 (or the pseudogene TRBV3-2) and TRBJ1-2, with TRBD1 matching over 7 bases. The V gene's germline CDR1 is LGHDT and CDR2 YNNKEL (reference sequence). There are 14 residues in the CDR3. The V gene end was trimmed by 5 bases and the J gene end by 4 bases; junction bases not matched to a gene: 7. For the CDR3, the DNA is TGTGCCAGCAGCACTCGGGACAGAATCTATGGCTACACCTTC. Translating gives CASSTRDRIYGYTF.

The chain is built from TRBV2 and TRBJ2-2; 7 positions agree with TRBD1. The V gene's germline CDR1 is SNHLY and CDR2 FYNNEI. The CDR3 runs 16 residues. V was clipped by 7 bases and J by 5 bases; unmatched bases: 13. The CDR3 DNA follows: TGTGCCAGCACCGATGGACAGGCACGGGATACCGGGGAGCTGTTTTTT. Its translation is CASTDGQARDTGELFF. The complete variable domain, with remaining parts taken from reference TRBV2 and TRBJ2-2, reads EPEVTQTPSHQVTQMGQEVILRCVPISNHLYFYWYRQILGQKVEFLVSFYNNEISEKSEIFDDQFSVERPDGSNFTLKIRSTKLEDSAMYFCASTDGQARDTGELFFGEGSRLTVL.

This clone was detected a few times. This chain links TRBV18 with TRBJ2-5; tentatively, D is TRBD1 (5 bases). Germline CDR1 KGHSH, CDR2 LQKENI. CDR3 length equals 13 residues. Trimming left V 3 bases short and J 8 bases short, with 13 bases between. As DNA, the CDR3 is TGTGCCAGCTCACCCCTTCAAGGGGAAACCCAGTACTTC. It translates to CASSPLQGETQYF.

The V and J genes are TRBV5-6 and TRBJ1-1; 8 nucleotides align to TRBD1. The CDR3 is 15 amino acids. Per germline, CDR1 SGHDT and CDR2 YYEEEE. With V trimmed by 3 bases and J by 8 bases, 12 bases remained unmatched. CDR3 DNA: TGTGCCAGCAGCTCGGGCTTAATCAGGGGGCACGAAGCTTTCTTT. Translation: CASSSGLIRGHEAFF.

V is TRBV7-2 and J is TRBJ2-7, with D possibly TRBD1 on 6 matching bases. This CDR3 has 12 residues. Germline assignment: CDR1 SGHTA and CDR2 FQGNSA. Deletions cut 5 bases from V and 12 bases from J, with 17 bases between. DNA for the CDR3: TGTGCCAGCAGCCTCACCCCAGACAGGTTGTACTTC. Translating it yields CASSLTPDRLYF.

V usage is TRBV14 and J usage is TRBJ1-2; no clear D. Germline-derived CDR1 and CDR2 are SGHDN and FVKESK. CDR3 length equals 15 residues. V lost 4 bases and J lost 4, with 16 bases in between. This CDR3 is CASSPPIGRIYGYTF. CDR3 DNA: TGTGCCAGCAGCCCTCCTATCGGCAGGATCTATGGCTACACCTTC.

This clone was counted a few times. The gene calls are TRBV5-1 and TRBJ1-1; TRBD1 might be the D (6 bases). CDR1 is SGHRS and CDR2 is YFSETQ in the germline V gene. Trimming cost V 0 bases and J 2 bases, with 8 bases left between them. The CDR3 length is 14 residues. CDR3 sequence: CASSLAGGNTEAFF. As DNA, the CDR3 is TGCGCCAGCAGCTTGGCTGGGGGCAACACTGAAGCTTTCTTT.

This chain connects TRBV5-1 to TRBJ1-1; D is ambiguous. Germline V gene lookup returns CDR1 SGHRS and CDR2 YFSETQ. Trimming took 0 bases from V and 0 from J, leaving 6 bases between them. The CDR3 spans 14 residues. Here the CDR3 DNA reads TGCGCCAGCAGCTTGGGCGGAATGAACACTGAAGCTTTCTTT. Translating it yields CASSLGGMNTEAFF.

The chain carries TRBV10-3 and TRBJ1-4; TRBD1 matches at 10 bases. The CDR3 covers 14 residues. The J segment lost 10 bases and the V segment lost 4 bases, leaving 6 bases of the junction unmatched. Germline V lookup: CDR1 ENHRY, CDR2 SYGVKD. The CDR3 protein is CAISVGQGFGKLFF. The CDR3 coding sequence is TGTGCCATCAGTGTGGGACAGGGGTTTGGAAAACTGTTTTTT.

The chain carries TRBV20-1 and TRBJ2-7, with a possible D match to TRBD2 (6 bases). CDR1 is DFQATT, CDR2 SNEGSKA, per germline (reference sequence). Between the trimmed V and J ends, which lost 3 bases and 2 bases, there was a span of 11 bases. This CDR3 is built from 13 residues. The CDR3 sequence is CSASPGRTYEQYF. The CDR3 bases are TGCAGTGCTAGTCCAGGGAGGACCTACGAGCAGTACTTC.

The chain joins TRBV10-1 to TRBJ1-2, with D possibly being TRBD1 (6 bases). The V gene's germline CDR1 is WNHNN and CDR2 SYGVQD (reference sequence). This CDR3 contains 13 residues. The V and J ends lost 8 bases and 2 bases respectively, with 12 bases between them. This CDR3 is CASGQRGNYGYTF. DNA for the CDR3: TGCGCCAGCGGACAGAGGGGAAACTATGGCTACACCTTC.

The V and J genes are TRBV7-2 and TRBJ2-1, with D unclear. Trimming stripped 5 bases from V and 5 bases from J, with 16 bases between. Germline CDR1 reads SGHTA; CDR2 reads FQGNSA. The CDR3 is 15 amino acids. The CDR3 spells CASSPRARRNNEQFF. CDR3 coding DNA: TGTGCCAGCAGCCCCCGAGCAAGAAGAAACAATGAGCAGTTCTTC. Full variable domain (missing parts from reference TRBV7-2 and TRBJ2-1): GAGVSQSPSNKVTEKGKDVELRCDPISGHTALYWYRQSLGQGLEFLIYFQGNSAPDKSGLPSDRFSAERTGGSVSTLTIQRTQQEDSAVYLCASSPRARRNNEQFFGPGTRLTVL.